This T cell receptor beta chain was identified in a study of blood T cells in healthy people across ages. A second PCR of 7 to 11 cycles used a sample-barcoded 5' primer and a J-beta primer mix. TCRdb reprocessed the 5' RACE reads via MiXCR and lists one record per CDR3 protein. Found here are about 290,000 distinct CDR3 sequences, 25% to 30% of them singletons; the top ten hold around 29%. The sequence was collected from a woman between 65 and 79 years old in good health. The sample consisted of blood.

The CDR3 spells CASSHPGQEETQYF. The CDR3 bases are TGCGCCAGCAGCCACCCCGGACAGGAAGAGACCCAGTACTTC. The chain couples TRBV4-1 to TRBJ2-5, with TRBD1 matching 7 bases. The CDR3 contains 14 residues. The ends lost 3 bases at V and 3 bases at J; junction bases unmatched: 4. Germline V gene data show CDR1 as MGHRA and CDR2 as YSYEKL.